This is a list of T cell receptor beta chains from one sample in a study of cytotoxic CD8 clonotypes in ibrutinib-treated CLL. The data were produced by immunoSEQ multiplex PCR, yet TCRdb's version contains in-frame clones alone and is incomplete. This sample has fewer than 400,000 clones; 67% occur once, and the top ten carry 6.3%. The sequenced sample was PBMCs, obtained after 36 months of ibrutinib treatment. These receptors were obtained from a human donor with chronic lymphocytic leukemia. The conserved cysteine and the conserved F or W are not part of the CDR3 here.

TRBJ2-7 | TRBV6-5 | ASSYSLTYEQY
TRBJ1-3 | TRBV2 | ASERGGGNTIY
TRBJ2-3 | TRBV5-1 | ASSWDGLASTDTQY
TRBJ2-7 | TRBV28 | ASSFDPGHALYEQY
TRBJ2-2 | TRBV29-1 | SVVVRDNTGELF
TRBJ2-5 | TRBV5-1 | ASSLAKAARETQY
TRBJ1-2 | TRBV2 | ASKREVWGDYGYT
TRBJ1-2 | TRBV10-3 | ATQDNYGYT
TRBJ2-3 | TRBV7-3 | ASSLGLAGTDTQY
TRBJ1-2 | TRBV15 | ATWGPGTIGYT
TRBJ2-7 | TRBV15 | ATSWGLAREQY